This TCR beta chain originates from a study of CXCR3-negative and CXCR3-positive naive CD8 T cells. Broader study findings: Greater hydrophobicity was found in TRB CDR3s of CXCR3-positive naive cells than of CXCR3-negative naive cells.

The CDR3 spans 15 residues. Germline CDR1 and CDR2: MDHEN and SYDVKM. On this clonotype itself: The antigen is unknown.

The libraries of TRB cDNA were prepared using 5' RACE with UMI labels. TCRdb re-called the 5' RACE reads; every CDR3 protein appears as one record, without DNA. The sample totals over 100,000 distinct CDR3 sequences. Naive CD8+ T cells carried a CD45RO-CCR7+CD27+CD95- phenotype. The TCR sequence derives from a human donor in good health. Some clones in this sample may be carry-over from other donors' samples. The source material was naive CXCR3- CD8+ T cells from blood. Sample subset: CD45RO-CCR7+CD27+CD95- naive CD8+ T cells lacking CXCR3 (TNR3-). The V gene is TRBV28, the J gene TRBJ1-6. CDR3 in amino acids: CAPWNPELHNSPLHF.